This T cell receptor (beta chain) appears in the sequencing data of a study of cytomegalovirus exposure and HLA in healthy donors. Study-level findings and limits: The authors judged a highly shared variant cluster likely a sequencing artifact. Reported results showed that the classifier diagnosed cytomegalovirus status with high specificity and sensitivity. Later analysis demonstrated an association between a missense DCLRE1C variant and TCR beta V- and J-gene trimming.

On this clone: Its target is not known.

PCR involved 60 Vbeta and 13 Jbeta primers. The method was immunoSEQ multiplex PCR; TCRdb's version includes in-frame clones alone and lacks a portion of them. The data hold about 190,000 clones, with over 70% observed a single time. CDR3 length: 16 amino acids. Germline V gene data show CDR1 as SGHRS and CDR2 as YFSETQ. V dropped 6 bases and J dropped 1 base, with 18 bases sitting between them. Input material: PBMCs. The sequence derives from a woman aged 18 to 35 in good health and CMV-seronegative. J is TRBJ2-3 and V is TRBV5-1; tentatively, D is TRBD1 (6 bases). CDR3 nucleotides: TGCGCCAGCATGATAGCTGGGGGCCGTGGCACAGATACGCAGTATTTT. Protein sequence: CASMIAGGRGTDTQYF.